The clone carrying this TCR beta chain was seen many times. This specimen belongs to a study of T cell repertoires in cytomegalovirus infection. Germline CDR1 is SGHVS and CDR2 is FQNEAQ. The CDR3 runs to 16 residues. The V gene end was trimmed by 5 bases and the J gene end by 3 bases; junction bases not matched to a gene: 5. In TCRdb, the reads were re-called with MiXCR into one record per CDR3 protein. The sample shows about 490,000 distinct CDR3 sequences, 15% to 20% of them seen only once. This TCR came from a human donor in good health (CMV status not recorded). Some clones in this sample may be carry-over from other donors' samples. Specimen: CD8+ T cells from PBMCs. V and J are TRBV7-8 and TRBJ2-3; 13 bases are a match to TRBD2. CDR3 sequence: CASSARTSGGTDTQYF. CDR3 coding DNA: TGTGCCAGCAGCGCCAGGACTAGCGGGGGTACAGATACGCAGTATTTT.